These T cell receptor beta chains were read from a single sample in a study of blood T cell repertoires in COVID-19. The data were produced by immunoSEQ multiplex PCR, yet TCRdb's version contains in-frame clones alone and is incomplete. This sample yields under 200,000 clones, of which approximately 90% are seen a single time; roughly 21% belongs to the top ten. The material sequenced was peripheral blood. These receptors came from a man aged 55 to 70 with active or convalescent COVID-19. The CDR3 runs from the conserved cysteine through the conserved F or W. A D gene is named only where the DNA matches it firmly. For some rows the clone size is stated as once, few or many, or as a class when expanded; others skip it.

clone size	V gene	J gene	D gene	CDR3 protein	CDR3 DNA
NA	TRBV3-1/TRBV3-2	TRBJ1-5	NA	CASSHALGGRPQHF	TGTGCCAGCAGCCATGCCCTCGGGGGTCGGCCCCAGCATTTT
NA	TRBV4-1	TRBJ2-5	TRBD2	CASRPQPMGGETQYF	TGCGCCAGCAGACCGCAACCGATGGGGGGGGAGACCCAGTACTTC
NA	TRBV6-1	TRBJ2-7	NA	CASSEQGSYEQYF	TGTGCCAGCAGTGAACAGGGTTCCTACGAGCAGTACTTC
NA	TRBV5-4	TRBJ1-2	TRBD1	CASSSGQNINYGYTF	TGTGCCAGCAGCTCGGGACAGAATATTAACTATGGCTACACCTTC
once	TRBV25-1	TRBJ2-5	NA	CASNLPGDETQYF	TGTGCCAGCAATCTCCCAGGGGATGAGACCCAGTACTTC
NA	TRBV2	TRBJ1-2	NA	CASSEGAYGYTF	TGTGCCAGCAGTGAGGGGGCGTATGGCTACACCTTC
NA	TRBV18	TRBJ1-2	NA	CASSPIGQNGLIRNYGYTF	TGTGCCAGCTCACCAATCGGACAGAACGGGCTGATCCGAAACTATGGCTACACCTTC
once	TRBV12-5	TRBJ2-1	NA	CASGLGSGYNEQFF	TGTGCTAGTGGTTTGGGAAGCGGATACAATGAGCAGTTCTTC
NA	TRBV12-3/TRBV12-4	TRBJ1-5	NA	CATGRWRQPQHF	TGTGCCACCGGCCGTTGGCGGCAGCCCCAGCATTTT
NA	TRBV21-1	TRBJ2-3	NA	CASSKALVGKGNTDTQYF	NA
NA	TRBV19	TRBJ2-1	NA	CASSIRGHGSYNEQFF	TGTGCCAGTAGTATAAGGGGACACGGCTCCTACAATGAGCAGTTCTTC
NA	TRBV10-3	TRBJ1-2	NA	CAISELRDLNGYTF	TGTGCCATCAGTGAGCTCCGGGATCTTAATGGCTACACCTTC
NA	TRBV7-2	TRBJ1-4	NA	CASSLVVRVTTNEKLFF	TGTGCCAGCAGCTTAGTCGTCAGGGTGACTACTAATGAAAAACTGTTTTTT
NA	TRBV9	TRBJ1-1	NA	CASSVGGREDTEAFF	TGTGCCAGCAGCGTAGGCGGCAGGGAGGACACTGAAGCTTTCTTT
NA	TRBV4-2	TRBJ1-2	TRBD1	CASSHLTGNTDGYTF	TGTGCCAGCAGCCACCTGACAGGGAATACTGATGGCTACACCTTC
NA	TRBV2	TRBJ2-1	NA	CASSPEPSSYNEQFF	TGTGCCAGCAGCCCGGAGCCAAGCTCCTACAATGAGCAGTTCTTC
NA	TRBV4-1	TRBJ2-3	NA	CASSQVYQGSDTQYF	TGCGCCAGCAGCCAAGTATACCAGGGATCAGATACGCAGTATTTT
NA	TRBV3-1/TRBV3-2	TRBJ1-2	TRBD1	CASSPGQFNYGYTF	TGTGCCAGCAGCCCGGGACAGTTCAACTATGGCTACACCTTC
NA	TRBV6-5	TRBJ1-2	TRBD1	CASRGRDRDYGYTF	TGTGCCAGCAGGGGTAGGGACAGGGACTATGGCTACACCTTC
once	TRBV10-3	TRBJ1-6	NA	CAISDTRVNPGVIWNSPLHF	TGTGCCATCAGTGATACGAGGGTCAACCCTGGGGTGATATGGAATTCACCCCTCCACTTT
NA	TRBV2	TRBJ1-3	NA	CASNTGYSGNTIYF	TGTGCCAGCAATACAGGATACTCTGGAAACACCATATATTTT
NA	TRBV14	TRBJ2-1	TRBD2	CASSRLAGGNNEQFF	TGTGCCAGCAGCCGTCTGGCGGGGGGGAACAATGAGCAGTTCTTC
NA	TRBV6-5	TRBJ2-7	NA	CASSLEVEALREQYF	TGTGCCAGCAGTCTCGAGGTGGAGGCCCTACGGGAGCAGTACTTC
once	TRBV5-1	TRBJ1-1	TRBD1	CASSSQARGPDTEAFF	TGCGCCAGCAGCTCCCAGGCCAGGGGGCCCGACACTGAAGCTTTCTTT
NA	TRBV18	TRBJ1-6	NA	CASSPRGQNPNSPLHF	TGTGCCAGCTCACCCCGAGGACAGAATCCTAATTCACCCCTCCACTTT
NA	TRBV7-8	TRBJ1-5	NA	CASSFGGDNQPQHF	TGTGCCAGCAGCTTTGGGGGGGACAATCAGCCCCAGCATTTT
NA	TRBV5-6	TRBJ2-7	NA	CASSFDRISYEQYF	TGTGCCAGCAGCTTCGACAGGATCTCCTACGAGCAGTACTTC
NA	TRBV7-6	TRBJ1-5	NA	CASRTGRTYSNQPQHF	TGTGCCAGCAGGACGGGTAGGACTTATAGCAATCAGCCCCAGCATTTT
NA	TRBV19	TRBJ1-6	TRBD1	CASSMGQGLSPLHF	TGTGCCAGTAGTATGGGACAGGGGCTTTCACCCCTCCACTTT
NA	TRBV4-1	TRBJ1-1	NA	CASSQQENTEAFF	TGCGCCAGCAGCCAACAGGAGAACACTGAAGCTTTCTTT
many	TRBV15	TRBJ2-5	NA	CATSGPGNQETQYF	TGTGCCACCAGCGGTCCAGGGAATCAAGAGACCCAGTACTTC